This note documents a single TCR beta chain sequence. V lost 4 bases and J lost 1, with 8 bases in between. The CDR3 consists of 13 residues. In germline, CDR1 is SGHNT, CDR2 YYREEE (reference sequence). In the authors' methods: Reference gene primer amplification yielded estimated nucleated cell counts. Measured with immunoSEQ multiplex PCR; TCRdb has only the in-frame clones, and not every one. That table gives V, J and clone size, and the DNA gave D and trimming. The table includes fewer than 300,000 clones, roughly nine tenths detected once. Seattle patients were enrolled during active infection and followed longitudinally. The source of the sample is a study of blood T cell repertoires in COVID-19. Study-level background: Samples taken during acute and convalescent COVID-19 were collected in the United States, Italy and Spain. PBMCs, B-cell-depleted T cells, or T cells provided the cDNA or gDNA that made up the material.

The sample taken for sequencing was peripheral blood. The sequence came from a woman under 40 with COVID-19, enrolled during active disease. The chain has TRBV5-4 and TRBJ1-1, with D perhaps matching TRBD1 (5 bases). The CDR3 region has the DNA TGTGCCAGCAGCATCGACAGGAACACTGAAGCTTTCTTT. Amino acid sequence: CASSIDRNTEAFF.